The 30 T cell receptor beta chains given below trace back to one sample, sequenced in a study of human T cells and chemical hapten exposure. The time point denotes: patch test 2, 6 weeks after DPC sensitization. Documented treatment: therapeutic diphenylcyclopropenone sensitization with weekly scalp DPC. MiXCR, applied by TCRdb to the RACE reads, yields one record per CDR3 protein. The sample has some 42,000 distinct CDR3 sequences, around 10% seen once. The specimen comprised whole blood, sampled in connection with sensitization to the hapten diphenylcyclopropenone (DPC). The receptors shown here come from a woman aged 40 to 55 with alopecia areata. Some clones in this sample may be carry-over from other donors' samples.

This clonotype came up many times. This chain connects TRBV20-1 to TRBJ1-1; 8 bases align to TRBD1. Trimming at V came to 6 bases and at J to 0 bases, leaving 9 bases not matched to a gene. The germline gives CDR1 DFQATT, CDR2 SNEGSKA (reference sequence). The CDR3 spans 15 residues. CDR3 sequence (DNA): TGCAGTGCGAGTACAGGGGGTTACATGAACACTGAAGCTTTCTTT. It encodes CSASTGGYMNTEAFF.

This clonotype was counted many times. This rearrangement joins TRBV6-2 or TRBV6-3 to TRBJ1-5, with 7 bases fitting TRBD1. The V and J ends lost 2 bases and 5 bases, in that order; junction bases with no gene match: 3. The CDR3 contains 14 residues. The germline V gene encodes CDR1 MNHEY and CDR2 SVGEGT. The CDR3 spells CASSYGGQYQPQHF. CDR3 DNA: TGTGCCAGCAGTTACGGGGGACAGTATCAGCCCCAGCATTTT.

There are many counts of this clonotype. The chain couples TRBV14 to TRBJ1-6, with 8 positions matching TRBD1. Losses at the gene ends were 1 base for V and 9 bases for J; bases not matched to a gene: 2. This CDR3 has 14 amino acids. Germline V gene lookup returns CDR1 SGHDN and CDR2 FVKESK. This CDR3 is CASSQAGGSSPLHF. The CDR3 coding sequence is TGTGCCAGCAGCCAAGCAGGGGGCAGTTCACCCCTCCACTTT.

This chain joins TRBV5-4 and TRBJ2-7; 10 bases map to TRBD1. The CDR3 runs 14 residues. The ends lost 3 bases at V and 3 bases at J; junction bases unmatched: 3. Germline V lookup: CDR1 SGHNT, CDR2 YYREEE (reference sequence). The CDR3 sequence is CASSWGTGDYEQYF. For the CDR3, the DNA is TGTGCCAGCAGCTGGGGGACAGGGGACTACGAGCAGTACTTC.

In this sample, this clonotype turned up many times. The chain joins TRBV7-8 to TRBJ2-1; 15 positions agree with TRBD2. The trim removed 4 bases at V and 7 bases at J, leaving 2 bases unmatched. The germline gives CDR1 SGHVS, CDR2 FQNEAQ. The CDR3 contains 15 residues. The CDR3 region is CASSSGLAGGNEQFF. CDR3 nucleotides: TGTGCCAGCAGCTCGGGACTAGCGGGGGGTAATGAGCAGTTCTTC.

This clonotype was seen repeatedly, ten times or more. The chain recombines TRBV6-6 with TRBJ2-7; 10 nucleotides match TRBD1. The CDR3 runs to 16 residues. Unmatched junction bases numbered 13, after V lost 10 bases and J lost 1 base. The germline CDR1 and CDR2 sequences are MNHNY and SVGAGI (reference sequence). The chain's CDR3 is CATRAGPGQGSYEQYF. The CDR3 nucleotides read TGTGCCACCAGGGCAGGGCCGGGACAGGGGTCCTACGAGCAGTACTTC.

The gene calls are TRBV12-3 or TRBV12-4 and TRBJ2-3; 13 bases match TRBD2. With 6 bases clipped from V and 2 bases from J, the junction kept 5 bases outside the gene matches. The CDR3 totals 16 residues. Here the CDR3 reads CASSPGLAGDTDTQYF. The CDR3, as DNA: TGTGCCAGCAGCCCTGGACTAGCGGGAGACACAGATACGCAGTATTTT.

As concerns this clonotype: A far larger clone is just one base off, so this is likely a read error. The J gene is TRBJ1-1, the V gene TRBV18, with D possibly matching TRBD1 (6 bases). This CDR3 spans 14 amino acids. Germline assignment: CDR1 KGHSH and CDR2 LQKENI. This CDR3 is CASSPRTENTEAIF. In DNA, the CDR3 is TGTGCCAGCTCACCGCGGACAGAGAACACTGAAGCTATCTTT.

In this sample, this clonotype turned up a few times. The CDR3 DNA is TGTGCCAGCAGCTTGAAAGCGGGGGTACAAGAGACCCAGTACTTC. Translating gives CASSLKAGVQETQYF. The chain couples TRBV7-9 to TRBJ2-5; 8 nucleotides agree with TRBD2. The CDR3 totals 15 residues. V dropped 3 bases and J dropped 2; count of bases not matched to a gene: 5. Germline CDR1 reads SEHNR; CDR2 reads FQNEAQ (reference sequence).

This clonotype was seen many times. The rearrangement links TRBV2 to TRBJ2-2, with 10 bases fitting TRBD1. V gave up 6 bases and J gave up 5 bases; unmatched junction bases: 6. This CDR3 is 15 amino acids long. The germline V gene encodes CDR1 SNHLY and CDR2 FYNNEI. CDR3 loop: CASRSGTGETGELFF. In DNA, the CDR3 is TGTGCCAGCAGGTCCGGGACAGGGGAAACCGGGGAGCTGTTTTTT.

This clonotype has at least ten counts. This chain joins TRBV2 and TRBJ1-4; 10 bases are a match to TRBD1. The CDR3 runs to 17 residues. The trim removed 5 bases at V and 2 bases at J, leaving 8 bases unmatched. Per the germline V gene, CDR1 is SNHLY and CDR2 is FYNNEI. Here the CDR3 DNA reads TGTGCCAGCAGTCCCGGGACAGGGGCCAGCACTAATGAAAAACTGTTTTTT. Translated: CASSPGTGASTNEKLFF. Combining the CDR3 with reference TRBV2 and TRBJ1-4 gives the whole variable domain EPEVTQTPSHQVTQMGQEVILRCVPISNHLYFYWYRQILGQKVEFLVSFYNNEISEKSEIFDDQFSVERPDGSNFTLKIRSTKLEDSAMYFCASSPGTGASTNEKLFFGSGTQLSVL.

This clonotype was counted only a few times. This rearrangement joins TRBV20-1 to TRBJ2-1; D is ambiguous. The germline CDR1 and CDR2 sequences are DFQATT and SNEGSKA (reference sequence). This CDR3 is built from 14 residues. Trimming left V 0 bases short and J 4 bases short, with 10 bases between. Here the CDR3 DNA reads TGCAGTGCTAGAGATGTCGGCTTATACAATGAGCAGTTCTTC. Amino acid sequence: CSARDVGLYNEQFF.

This sequence joins TRBV5-4 and TRBJ2-7, with 7 bases matching TRBD1. Trimming at V came to 1 base and at J to 0 bases, leaving 1 base not matched to a gene. This CDR3 contains 14 residues. The germline V gene encodes CDR1 SGHNT and CDR2 YYREEE (reference sequence). The CDR3 coding sequence is TGTGCCAGCAGCTTGAGACAGGGCTCCTACGAGCAGTACTTC. Translating gives CASSLRQGSYEQYF.

This chain links TRBV28 with TRBJ2-3; a weak D match, TRBD2 (5 bases). CDR3 length: 14 amino acids. Looked up from germline, CDR1 is MDHEN and CDR2 is SYDVKM. Trimming left V 8 bases short and J 6 bases short, with 18 bases between. The CDR3 bases are TGTGCCAGCGCAATTGCCGGGGTCTTGGATACGCAGTATTTT. It codes for CASAIAGVLDTQYF.

There are many counts of this clonotype. The rearrangement uses TRBV6-1 and TRBJ1-1; D might be TRBD1 (5 bases). Trimming shortened V by 8 bases and J by 1 base, and 17 bases separated the two germline ends. Germline values: CDR1 MNHNS, CDR2 SASEGT. The CDR3 covers 15 residues. The CDR3, as DNA: TGTGCCAGCTCATATCTAGGACAAGAGAACACTGAAGCTTTCTTT. It translates to CASSYLGQENTEAFF.

The gene calls are TRBV29-1 and TRBJ1-5; TRBD1 might be the D (6 bases). Germline lookup yields CDR1 SQVTM and CDR2 ANQGSEA. The CDR3 is 12 residues long. Between the trimmed V and J ends, which lost 4 bases and 3 bases, there was a span of 7 bases. CDR3 region: CSVGGHNQPQHF. In nucleotides, the CDR3 is TGCAGCGTTGGGGGACACAATCAGCCCCAGCATTTT.

This clonotype appeared a few times. This chain connects TRBV12-3 or TRBV12-4 to TRBJ1-2, with a tentative D call TRBD1 (5 bases). This CDR3 spans 13 amino acids. Trimming stripped 5 bases from V and 4 bases from J, with 11 bases between. CDR3 DNA: TGTGCCAGCAGTCTCGACAGCACCTATGGCTACACCTTC. It is translated as CASSLDSTYGYTF.

This clonotype has at least ten counts. The gene calls are TRBV11-2 and TRBJ1-1, with TRBD1 matching 7 bases. Germline V lookup: CDR1 SGHAT, CDR2 FQNNGV. The junction had 7 bases not matched to a gene; V was cut back by 1 base and J by 11 bases. The CDR3 has 13 residues. The CDR3 loop reads CASSLVTGDWAFF. CDR3 coding DNA: TGTGCCAGCAGCTTAGTTACAGGGGACTGGGCTTTCTTT.

This clonotype has a count of ten or more. This chain uses TRBV7-9 with TRBJ1-4; D gene ambiguous. Between the trimmed V and J ends, which lost 2 bases and 8 bases, there was a span of 9 bases. The germline V gene encodes CDR1 SEHNR and CDR2 FQNEAQ (reference sequence). The CDR3 is 13 residues long. CDR3 sequence reads: CASSLLSGEKLFF. The DNA of the CDR3 is TGTGCCAGCAGCTTATTAAGCGGCGAAAAACTGTTTTTT.

This clonotype was counted at least ten times. The chain carries TRBV11-2 and TRBJ2-7; 8 bases fit TRBD2. J gave up 1 base and V 5 bases, and 4 bases lay outside the gene matches. From germline, CDR1 is SGHAT and CDR2 FQNNGV. CDR3 length: 14 amino acids. As DNA, the CDR3 is TGTGCCAGCAGCCCAAGCGGGGGTTCCTACGAGCAGTACTTC. Its protein is CASSPSGGSYEQYF.

This clonotype was seen repeatedly, ten times or more. The rearrangement joins TRBV28 to TRBJ1-6, with D maybe TRBD1 (6 bases). The V end was cut by 6 bases, the J end by 0 bases, with 6 bases between. CDR1 and CDR2 (germline): MDHEN, SYDVKM. The CDR3 is 14 residues long. CDR3 nucleotides: TGTGCCAGCAGGGACAGCTCCTATAATTCACCCCTCCACTTT. This gives the protein CASRDSSYNSPLHF.

This clonotype has only a few counts. The chain carries TRBV5-5 and TRBJ2-2; possible D gene TRBD1, 6 bases. The CDR3 runs 15 residues. CDR1 SGHKS and CDR2 YYEKEE come from the germline V gene (reference sequence). V was clipped by 3 bases and J by 3 bases, with 12 bases between them. The CDR3 sequence: CASSYSPGDTGELFF. CDR3 DNA: TGTGCCAGCAGCTACAGCCCAGGGGACACCGGGGAGCTGTTTTTT.

V gene TRBV29-1 combines with J gene TRBJ1-2; 10 positions match TRBD1. Germline V gene lookup returns CDR1 SQVTM and CDR2 ANQGSEA. This CDR3 is 15 amino acids long. After removal of 0 bases from V and 5 bases from J, the junction contained 6 bases not matched to a gene. The CDR3 coding sequence is TGCAGCGTTGAAGATAGTCCGGGACAGGGGTATGGCTACACCTTC. Residues: CSVEDSPGQGYGYTF.

This clonotype was observed at least ten times. This rearrangement joins TRBV7-2 to TRBJ2-7; 9 bases are a match to TRBD1. V shed 5 bases and J 0 bases; nucleotides not matched to a gene: 5. Germline values: CDR1 SGHTA, CDR2 FQGNSA. This CDR3 region has 15 residues. The CDR3 DNA reads TGTGCCAGCAGCCCCCAGGGACAGGGCTCCTACGAGCAGTACTTC. Amino acid sequence: CASSPQGQGSYEQYF.

This clonotype was seen a handful of times. Being one base from a much bigger clone, this may be a read error. The chain is built from TRBV12-3 or TRBV12-4 and TRBJ1-6; D gene uncertain. The CDR3 runs to 15 residues. CDR3 loop: CASSLAFGQTSPPHF. Here the CDR3 DNA reads TGTGCCAGCAGTTTGGCATTTGGTCAGACCTCACCCCCCCACTTT.

This clonotype was seen a few times. The chain recombines TRBV29-1 with TRBJ1-1, with D perhaps TRBD1 (5 bases). Looked up from germline, CDR1 is SQVTM and CDR2 is ANQGSEA. The V end was cut by 7 bases, the J end by 4 bases, with 13 bases between. The CDR3 runs 12 residues. The CDR3 region has the DNA TGCAGCGCCCTAAAGGGGCTCACTGAAGCTTTCTTT. This gives the protein CSALKGLTEAFF. The full variable domain, rest sourced from reference TRBV29-1 and TRBJ1-1, is SAVISQKPSRDICQRGTSLTIQCQVDSQVTMMFWYRQQPGQSLTLIATANQGSEATYESGFVIDKFPISRPNLTFSTLTVSNMSPEDSSIYLCSALKGLTEAFFGQGTRLTVV.

This clonotype was counted at least ten times. This chain joins TRBV5-1 and TRBJ2-3; D is unclear. This CDR3 region has 14 residues. Germline CDR1 and CDR2: SGHRS and YFSETQ. The V gene lost 0 bases and the J gene lost 3 bases, with 8 bases spanning the gap. CDR3 sequence reads: CASSLAGRTDTQYF. The CDR3 DNA reads TGCGCCAGCAGCTTGGCTGGTAGAACAGATACGCAGTATTTT.

There are many counts of this clonotype. The chain has TRBV4-2 and TRBJ2-3; tentatively, D is TRBD2 (6 bases). The V gene's germline CDR1 is LGHNA and CDR2 YNFKEQ. V was cut by 0 bases and J by 1 base, with 8 bases left in between. The CDR3 length is 15 residues. This CDR3 reads CASSQEWGGTDTQYF. Here the CDR3 DNA reads TGTGCCAGCAGCCAAGAATGGGGGGGCACAGATACGCAGTATTTT.

In its sample, this clonotype was seen many times. J is TRBJ2-3 and V is TRBV30; unclear D gene. V was pared by 4 bases and J by 6 bases, with 5 bases between. Looked up from germline, CDR1 is GTSNPN and CDR2 is SVGIG (reference sequence). The CDR3 contains 10 residues. The CDR3 reads CAWMVDTQYF. The CDR3 DNA sequence: TGTGCCTGGATGGTTGATACGCAGTATTTT.

In its sample, this clonotype was seen many times. This chain uses TRBV7-9 with TRBJ2-7, with D possibly called TRBD1 or TRBD2 (5 bases each). Germline V CDR1 and CDR2: SEHNR, FQNEAQ (reference sequence). V shed 5 bases and J shed 6 bases, with 20 bases lying between them. The CDR3 is 15 amino acids. DNA for the CDR3: TGTGCCAGCAGCCAAATAGGGACCGGTTATGGCGAGCAGTACTTC. This encodes CASSQIGTGYGEQYF.